Listed below are T cell receptor beta chains from one sample, sequenced in a study of blood T cells in healthy people across ages. One entry per CDR3 protein, called by TCRdb with MiXCR from the 5' RACE reads. The top ten hold around 23% of the sample, which has roughly 1.9 million distinct CDR3 sequences, around 40% seen once. Sequencing used blood. The receptors were gathered from a human donor in good health. Both conserved end residues are part of each CDR3. D genes are given only for firm matches. Size tells how often a clone was seen (once, few, many) or the class of an expanded clone, and some rows leave it out.

D: TRBD1; size: few; V: TRBV4-2; J: TRBJ1-2; DNA: TGTGCCAGCAGCCGCGACAGGGGGGTTCCCTATGGCTACACCTTC; CDR3: CASSRDRGVPYGYTF
D: TRBD1; size: NA; V: TRBV5-1; J: TRBJ1-3; DNA: TGCGCCAGCAGCTCGACAGGGGCGTCGGCTAGCACCATATATTTT; CDR3: CASSSTGASASTIYF
D: NA; size: NA; V: TRBV29-1; J: TRBJ1-1; DNA: TGCAGCGTTCTGATTCCTGGGGGGTTAACAGTTGAAGCTTTCTTT; CDR3: CSVLIPGGLTVEAFF
D: NA; size: NA; V: TRBV6-4; J: TRBJ2-3; DNA: TGTGCCAGCAGTGACCCCTATCAGACTAACCTACTCGATACGCAGTATTTT; CDR3: CASSDPYQTNLLDTQYF
D: NA; size: NA; V: TRBV29-1; J: TRBJ1-1; DNA: TGCAGCGTAAGGGGGGCGAATCGAAATGAAGCTTTCTTT; CDR3: CSVRGANRNEAFF
D: NA; size: NA; V: TRBV20-1; J: TRBJ2-1; DNA: TGCAGTGTAAGCAGTTGGGGCAATGAGCAGTTCTTC; CDR3: CSVSSWGNEQFF
D: NA; size: NA; V: TRBV29-1; J: TRBJ2-7; DNA: TGCAGCGTTGAAGATGACGGAGAATACTACGAGCAGTACTTC; CDR3: CSVEDDGEYYEQYF
D: TRBD1; size: NA; V: TRBV11-2; J: TRBJ1-2; DNA: TGTGCCAGCAGCTCCCTCTTCCGGGACAGAGCCACGAACTATGGCTACACCTTC; CDR3: CASSSLFRDRATNYGYTF
D: NA; size: NA; V: TRBV11-3; J: TRBJ2-1; DNA: TGTGCCAGCAGCTCAAGCCAGGGAATCCTCCACGATGAGCAGTTCTTC; CDR3: CASSSSQGILHDEQFF
D: TRBD1; size: many; V: TRBV20-1; J: TRBJ1-2; DNA: TGCAGTGCCCGGCCGACAGGGGAAAACTATGGCTACACCTTC; CDR3: CSARPTGENYGYTF
D: NA; size: few; V: TRBV6-6; J: TRBJ1-6; DNA: TGTGCCAGCAAGACAGTCGGCTCACCCCTCCACTTT; CDR3: CASKTVGSPLHF
D: TRBD2; size: NA; V: TRBV6-6; J: TRBJ2-7; DNA: TGTGCCAGCAGTCCAGCGGGGGGCCACTACGAGCAGTACTTC; CDR3: CASSPAGGHYEQYF
D: NA; size: few; V: TRBV2; J: TRBJ1-2; DNA: TGTGCCAGCAGTGAAATGAGACAGGCCCTATATGGCTACACCTTC; CDR3: CASSEMRQALYGYTF
D: NA; size: NA; V: TRBV5-1; J: TRBJ1-1; DNA: TGCGCCAGCAGCTTGGCCCAAGAGGGTTTCCGCACTGAAGCTTTCTTT; CDR3: CASSLAQEGFRTEAFF
D: TRBD1; size: NA; V: TRBV4-3; J: TRBJ2-3; DNA: TGCGCCAGCAGGGACAGGGCCGGGGGCACAGATACGCAGTATTTT; CDR3: CASRDRAGGTDTQYF
D: TRBD1; size: NA; V: TRBV9; J: TRBJ1-2; DNA: TGTGCCAGCAGCGTAGAGTTTCCGGGACAGGGCTATGGCTACACCTTC; CDR3: CASSVEFPGQGYGYTF
D: NA; size: NA; V: TRBV6-2/TRBV6-3; J: TRBJ2-7; DNA: TGTGCCAGCAGACCCCGAACCGCTCTGGAGGACGAGCAGTACTTC; CDR3: CASRPRTALEDEQYF
D: NA; size: many; V: TRBV7-2; J: TRBJ1-5; DNA: TGTGCCAGCAGCTTAAGGTTGCGGGATCAGCCCCAGCATTTT; CDR3: CASSLRLRDQPQHF
D: TRBD1; size: few; V: TRBV6-5; J: TRBJ1-2; DNA: TGTGCCAGCAGCCGGACAGGGATCGAGGGCTACACCTTC; CDR3: CASSRTGIEGYTF
D: TRBD2; size: NA; V: TRBV10-3; J: TRBJ2-5; DNA: TGTGCCATCAGTGAGCAAGGCCTAGCGGCTCAAGAGGCCCAGTACTTC; CDR3: CAISEQGLAAQEAQYF
D: NA; size: NA; V: TRBV5-4; J: TRBJ1-6; DNA: TGTGCCAGCCGACAGGAAAGGTCCTATAATTCACCCCTCCACTTT; CDR3: CASRQERSYNSPLHF
D: TRBD1; size: few; V: TRBV5-1; J: TRBJ2-5; DNA: TGCGCCAGCAGCTTGGCCATGATACAGGGGTATCGAGAGACCCAGTACTTC; CDR3: CASSLAMIQGYRETQYF
D: NA; size: NA; V: TRBV10-3; J: TRBJ2-2; DNA: TGTGCCATCAGTCCCGGACACGACACCGGGGAGCTGTTTTTT; CDR3: CAISPGHDTGELFF
D: TRBD2; size: few; V: TRBV7-2; J: TRBJ2-3; DNA: TGTGCCAGCAGCTTTATAGCGGGGGGGCTCATCTACGGCACAGATACGCAGTATTTT; CDR3: CASSFIAGGLIYGTDTQYF
D: NA; size: NA; V: TRBV7-9; J: TRBJ2-7; DNA: TGTGCCAGCAGCTTATCTCCGCACGTAAACTTC; CDR3: CASSLSPHVNF
D: TRBD2; size: few; V: TRBV20-1; J: TRBJ2-3; DNA: TGCAGTGCTAGGTGGGCGCGGGGGGGTTCCACAGATACGCAGTATTTT; CDR3: CSARWARGGSTDTQYF
D: NA; size: NA; V: TRBV24-1; J: TRBJ2-3; DNA: TGTGCCACCAGTGTGTTTGGAGTAAGCACAGATACGCAGTATTTT; CDR3: CATSVFGVSTDTQYF
D: TRBD2; size: NA; V: TRBV9; J: TRBJ2-4; DNA: TGTGCCAGCAGCGTAGGGGGGGGTGGTAAAAACATTCAGTACTTC; CDR3: CASSVGGGGKNIQYF
D: NA; size: NA; V: TRBV28; J: TRBJ1-4; DNA: TGTGCCAGCAGTCCCAGGGGTGACGGTGAAAAACTGTTTTTT; CDR3: CASSPRGDGEKLFF
D: NA; size: NA; V: TRBV6-2/TRBV6-3; J: TRBJ1-5; DNA: TGTGCCAGCAATGGGGGAAGTGCTACTCAGCCCCAGCATTTT; CDR3: CASNGGSATQPQHF
D: TRBD2; size: NA; V: TRBV24-1; J: TRBJ2-1; DNA: TGTGCCACCAGTGACCGTAGCGGGGCGGACAATGAGCAGTTCTTC; CDR3: CATSDRSGADNEQFF
D: NA; size: NA; V: TRBV5-1; J: TRBJ1-5; DNA: TGCGCCAGCAGCTTGGATCCCGGGGGGGATCAGCCCCAGCATTTT; CDR3: CASSLDPGGDQPQHF
D: NA; size: many; V: TRBV29-1; J: TRBJ2-3; DNA: TGCAGCGTGTCGCATCAGGGAACAGATACGCAGTATTTT; CDR3: CSVSHQGTDTQYF
D: TRBD2; size: few; V: TRBV29-1; J: TRBJ2-7; DNA: TGCAGCGTTGAAGTAAGCGGGAGCTCCTACGAGCAGTACTTC; CDR3: CSVEVSGSSYEQYF
D: NA; size: NA; V: TRBV7-8; J: TRBJ1-2; DNA: TGTGCCAGCACCGCAGTAGTACAGGGTGGTGGCTACACCTTC; CDR3: CASTAVVQGGGYTF
D: NA; size: NA; V: TRBV12-3/TRBV12-4; J: TRBJ2-5; DNA: TGTGCCAGCAGCCCCCAAGACAGGCCTTGGGAGACCCAGTACTTC; CDR3: CASSPQDRPWETQYF
D: NA; size: NA; V: TRBV2; J: TRBJ2-1; DNA: TGTGCCAGCAGTGATTTGGGGGGTTCCTACAATGAGCAGTTCTTC; CDR3: CASSDLGGSYNEQFF
D: NA; size: once; V: TRBV5-1; J: TRBJ2-2; DNA: TGCGCCAGCAGCTTCGTGGACGGGGAGCTGTTTTTT; CDR3: CASSFVDGELFF
D: TRBD1; size: few; V: TRBV29-1; J: TRBJ2-1; DNA: TGCAGCGTTACAGGAACCTACAGGGGTAATGAGCAGTTCTTC; CDR3: CSVTGTYRGNEQFF
D: NA; size: few; V: TRBV4-2; J: TRBJ2-1; DNA: TGTGCCAGCAGCCAACCCGGCGGAGGAGGCCTTTACAATGAGCAGTTCTTC; CDR3: CASSQPGGGGLYNEQFF
D: NA; size: few; V: TRBV5-6; J: TRBJ1-6; DNA: TGTGCCAGCAGCTTGGAGGGGCAGTTTTATAATTCACCCCTCCACTTT; CDR3: CASSLEGQFYNSPLHF
D: TRBD1; size: NA; V: TRBV7-8; J: TRBJ1-6; DNA: TGTGCCAGCAGTAGCAGGGGGAGTTCACCCCTCCACTTT; CDR3: CASSSRGSSPLHF
D: NA; size: NA; V: TRBV4-2; J: TRBJ2-3; DNA: TGTGCCAGCAGCCAAGTCGGGGCCGGTTACACAGATACGCAGTATTTT; CDR3: CASSQVGAGYTDTQYF
D: TRBD1; size: NA; V: TRBV2; J: TRBJ2-3; DNA: TGTGCCATGGGACAGGAACACACAGATACGCAGTATTTT; CDR3: CAMGQEHTDTQYF
D: NA; size: medium-sized; V: TRBV20-1; J: TRBJ2-7; DNA: TGCAGTGCTAGAGTGGGAGAGTACGAGCAGTACTTC; CDR3: CSARVGEYEQYF
D: NA; size: once; V: TRBV28; J: TRBJ2-7; DNA: TGTGCCAGCAGTGGACAGACAGGGGAGGGCTCCTACGAGCAGTACTTC; CDR3: CASSGQTGEGSYEQYF
D: NA; size: NA; V: TRBV2; J: TRBJ2-7; DNA: TGTGCCAGCAGAGAGCGGGACATGTCCTACGAGCAGTACTTC; CDR3: CASRERDMSYEQYF
D: NA; size: NA; V: TRBV13; J: TRBJ2-1; DNA: TGTGCCAGCAGCTTAGGCGGGGGACAGCAACCTTACAATGAGCAGTTCTTC; CDR3: CASSLGGGQQPYNEQFF
D: TRBD1; size: NA; V: TRBV20-1; J: TRBJ1-6; DNA: TGCAGTGCTCGAAGCTGGGACAGGGTGAATTCACCCCTCCACTTT; CDR3: CSARSWDRVNSPLHF
D: NA; size: NA; V: TRBV4-3; J: TRBJ2-1; DNA: TGCGCCAGCAGCCAACCAATAACCCCCGGGCAGTACAATGAGCAGTTCTTC; CDR3: CASSQPITPGQYNEQFF
D: NA; size: NA; V: TRBV3-1; J: TRBJ2-7; DNA: TGTGCCAGCAGCCAAGACGGAGGCCCCTACGAGCAGTACTTC; CDR3: CASSQDGGPYEQYF
D: NA; size: NA; V: TRBV28; J: TRBJ2-5; DNA: TGTGCCAGCAGGACACTAGCAGGGGGGGGGCCAGAGACCCAGTACTTC; CDR3: CASRTLAGGGPETQYF
D: NA; size: once; V: TRBV20-1; J: TRBJ2-3; DNA: TGCAGTGCTAGGTTCCCGTCGGGGGATACGCAGTATTTT; CDR3: CSARFPSGDTQYF
D: TRBD1; size: NA; V: TRBV18; J: TRBJ2-1; DNA: TGTGCCAGCTCAAGACAGGGTGAGGCAATGAGTGAGCAGTTCTTC; CDR3: CASSRQGEAMSEQFF
D: TRBD1; size: NA; V: TRBV5-1; J: TRBJ2-3; DNA: TGCGCCAGCAGCGTCCCAGGGGGTAGGGGCACAGATACGCAGTATTTT; CDR3: CASSVPGGRGTDTQYF
D: NA; size: few; V: TRBV7-2; J: TRBJ2-2; DNA: TGTGCCAGCAGCAACTTGAACACCGGGGAGCTGTTTTTT; CDR3: CASSNLNTGELFF
D: NA; size: NA; V: TRBV4-1; J: TRBJ2-1; DNA: TGCGCCAGCAGCCAAGGACTTAGACTGACGAACTCCTACGAGCAGTTCTTC; CDR3: CASSQGLRLTNSYEQFF